The 22 T cell receptor beta chains listed next were all sequenced from one sample in a study of radiotherapy plus CTLA-4 blockade in lung cancer. Repertoires were generated with immunoSEQ multiplex PCR, while TCRdb's copy carries only in-frame clones and drops some. The sample has some 110,000 clones; roughly four fifths are singletons. The material was peripheral blood, obtained from a patient treated with radiotherapy plus ipilimumab. The receptor set was obtained from a human donor with non-small cell lung cancer that progressed on radiotherapy plus ipilimumab. Some clones in this sample may be carry-over from other donors' samples.

The chain is built from TRBV5-1 and TRBJ2-1; tentative D call: TRBD2 (5 bases). V gave up 4 bases and J gave up 10 bases, with 18 bases separating them. CDR1 is SGHRS and CDR2 is YFSETQ in the germline V gene. The CDR3 loop spans 14 amino acids. The CDR3 region is CASSPRAVRGEQFF. As DNA, the CDR3 is TGCGCCAGCAGCCCGAGGGCAGTCAGAGGGGAGCAGTTCTTC.

The chain employs TRBV28 and TRBJ2-3, with 8 positions matching TRBD2. The CDR3 spans 15 residues. V shed 6 bases, J shed 4 bases, and the junction held 9 bases outside the gene matches. CDR1 is MDHEN, CDR2 SYDVKM, per germline. CDR3 bases: TGTGCCAGCAGCCCTTGGGGGCGGGGGGCAGATACGCAGTATTTT. Translated: CASSPWGRGADTQYF.

The CDR3 region is CAWASGSSYNEQFF. CDR3 nucleotide sequence: TGTGCCTGGGCCTCTGGGAGCTCCTACAATGAGCAGTTCTTC. The V gene is TRBV30, the J gene TRBJ2-1, with D possibly TRBD2 on 5 matching bases. Germline CDR1 reads GTSNPN; CDR2 reads SVGIG (reference sequence). Trimming left V 5 bases short and J 0 bases short, with 11 bases between. This CDR3 is 14 amino acids long.

The chain joins TRBV4-3 to TRBJ2-3; TRBD2 is a possible D gene (5 bases). V was clipped by 0 bases and J by 2 bases, with 15 bases between them. This CDR3 contains 17 residues. CDR1 and CDR2 from the germline V gene are LGHNA and YSLEER. CDR3 coding DNA: TGCGCCAGCAGCCAAGATATCCGGGGAAAAGTCACAGATACGCAGTATTTT. It encodes CASSQDIRGKVTDTQYF.

This sequence joins TRBV5-1 and TRBJ1-3; D is unresolved. The length of the CDR3 is 14 residues. The germline CDR1 and CDR2 sequences are SGHRS and YFSETQ. The V gene lost 0 bases and the J gene lost 1 base, with 5 bases spanning the gap. CDR3 nucleotide sequence: TGCGCCAGCAGCTTGGATGGGTCTGGAAACACCATATATTTT. Translating gives CASSLDGSGNTIYF.

V gene TRBV10-2 combines with J gene TRBJ1-2; the D is unclear. Germline V gives CDR1 WSHSY, CDR2 SAAADI. V was shortened by 3 bases and J by 4 bases, with 6 bases between the two germline ends. The CDR3 runs to 12 residues. The CDR3 DNA sequence: TGCGCCAGCAGTGAAGTCGGCTATGGCTACACCTTC. This gives the protein CASSEVGYGYTF.

This clone was counted only a few times. The rearrangement uses TRBV7-3 and TRBJ2-2; weak D call: TRBD2 (6 bases). With 5 bases removed from V and 4 bases from J, the gap between germline ends came to 11 bases. The CDR3 is made up of 14 amino acids. Germline CDR1 and CDR2: SGHTA and FQGTGA. Here the CDR3 DNA reads TGTGCCAGCAGCCCATTGGGGGGCACCGGGGAGCTGTTTTTT. It encodes CASSPLGGTGELFF.

This rearrangement joins TRBV7-2 to TRBJ2-2; D gene uncertain. V lost 3 bases to trimming and J lost 2 bases, with 7 bases between them. Germline values: CDR1 SGHTA, CDR2 FQGNSA. The CDR3 loop spans 14 amino acids. The CDR3 nucleotides read TGTGCCAGCAGCTTCATAACCAACACCGGGGAGCTGTTTTTT. This translates into CASSFITNTGELFF.

The V call is TRBV29-1, the J call TRBJ2-6; unclear D gene. The CDR3 loop spans 16 amino acids. V was clipped by 3 bases and J by 0 bases, with 12 bases between them. CDR1 and CDR2 (germline): SQVTM, ANQGSEA. CDR3 in amino acids: CSVEGGDPSGANVLTF. CDR3 DNA sequence: TGCAGCGTTGAGGGCGGAGACCCCTCTGGGGCCAACGTCCTGACTTTC. The entire variable domain, with the rest obtained from reference TRBV29-1 and TRBJ2-6, is as follows: SAVISQKPSRDICQRGTSLTIQCQVDSQVTMMFWYRQQPGQSLTLIATANQGSEATYESGFVIDKFPISRPNLTFSTLTVSNMSPEDSSIYLCSVEGGDPSGANVLTFGAGSRLTVL.

The rearrangement links TRBV5-8 to TRBJ2-7; D uncertain. The CDR3 extends over 12 amino acids. The V end lost 2 bases, the J end lost 2 bases, and 5 bases lay between the germline ends. In germline, CDR1 is SGHTS, CDR2 YDEGEE. CDR3 region: CASSLFTYEQYF. As DNA, the CDR3 is TGTGCCAGCAGCTTATTTACCTACGAGCAGTACTTC.

The CDR3 nucleotides are TGTGCCAGCAGCCCGCAAAATCAGCCCCAGCATTTT. This encodes CASSPQNQPQHF. The rearrangement links TRBV7-9 to TRBJ1-5; D not certain. V dropped 5 bases and J dropped 4 bases, with 6 bases sitting between them. This CDR3 region has 12 residues. CDR1 SEHNR and CDR2 FQNEAQ come from the germline V gene (reference sequence).

The chain combines TRBV5-1 with TRBJ2-7; 7 positions match TRBD1. The CDR3 has 15 residues. Germline V gene data show CDR1 as SGHRS and CDR2 as YFSETQ. J was trimmed by 0 bases and V by 4 bases; bases with no gene match: 7. The CDR3 DNA reads TGCGCCAGCAGCCTCTATACAGGGGACTCCTACGAGCAGTACTTC. Protein product: CASSLYTGDSYEQYF.

V is TRBV6-5 and J is TRBJ2-7, with TRBD2 identical over 9 bases. Germline V CDR1 and CDR2: MNHEY, SVGAGI. There are 15 residues in the CDR3. Unmatched junction bases numbered 5, after V lost 3 bases and J lost 2 bases. CDR3 amino acids: CASSYGGGEPYEQYF. The CDR3 coding sequence is TGTGCCAGCAGTTATGGCGGGGGGGAGCCCTACGAGCAGTACTTC.

The V gene is TRBV10-1, the J gene TRBJ2-6; D uncertain. This CDR3 has 15 amino acids. V lost 5 bases to trimming and J lost 4 bases, with 12 bases between them. From germline, CDR1 is WNHNN and CDR2 SYGVQD (reference sequence). CDR3 amino acids: CASSQSLPGANVLTF. The DNA for the CDR3 is TGCGCCAGCAGTCAGAGTCTACCAGGGGCCAACGTCCTGACTTTC.

Of note for this clone: A junction end diverges from the germline sequence, so it may reflect a read error. The CDR3 spells CAGSLGGGAMDKTQYF. CDR3 bases: TGTGCCGGCAGCTTGGGCGGGGGGGCGATGGATAAGACCCAGTACTTC. The rearrangement joins TRBV5-4 to TRBJ2-5, with 9 bases aligning to TRBD2. The CDR3 totals 16 residues. Germline assignment: CDR1 SGHNT and CDR2 YYREEE (reference sequence).

V gene TRBV4-3 combines with J gene TRBJ1-4; the D is unclear. Between the trimmed V and J ends, which lost 0 bases and 3 bases, there was a span of 8 bases. The CDR3 is made up of 15 amino acids. CDR1 is LGHNA and CDR2 is YSLEER in the germline V gene. The CDR3 DNA is TGCGCCAGCAGCCAAGATCGCTGGGCTAATGAAAAACTGTTTTTT. It specifies CASSQDRWANEKLFF.

DNA of the CDR3: TGTGCCAGCAGCAAACGCCCGTTACAGGGTAGTCAGCCCCAGCATTTT. Encoded protein: CASSKRPLQGSQPQHF. This sequence joins TRBV11-3 and TRBJ1-5; a possible D gene is TRBD1 (6 bases). The germline V gene encodes CDR1 SGHNT and CDR2 YENEEA. The germline V and J ends were trimmed by 5 bases and 6 bases, with 20 bases remaining between them. There are 16 residues in the CDR3. The full variable domain, with the rest looked up from reference TRBV11-3 and TRBJ1-5, is EAGVVQSPRYKIIEKKQPVAFWCNPISGHNTLYWYLQNLGQGPELLIRYENEEAVDDSQLPKDRFSAERLKGVDSTLKIQPAELGDSAVYLCASSKRPLQGSQPQHFGDGTRLSIL.

The V gene is TRBV11-1, the J gene TRBJ2-3, with D uncertain. Germline V gene sequence: CDR1 SGHAT, CDR2 FQDESV (reference sequence). V was clipped by 4 bases and J by 0 bases, with 11 bases between them. The CDR3 runs to 15 residues. The CDR3 sequence is CASSSRLDSTDTQYF. CDR3 nucleotide sequence: TGTGCCAGCAGCTCGCGTCTAGACAGCACAGATACGCAGTATTTT.

This clone occurred many times. The gene calls are TRBV16 and TRBJ2-7, with 7 bases matching TRBD2. Germline CDR1 is KGHSY and CDR2 is FQNENV. This CDR3 is 13 amino acids long. The ends lost 4 bases at V and 6 bases at J; junction bases unmatched: 6. CDR3 nucleotides: TGTGCCAGCAGCCCCCAATGGGGGGGCGAGCAGTACTTC. It translates to CASSPQWGGEQYF.

The rearrangement uses TRBV18 and TRBJ2-5, with unresolved D. Trimming pared 0 bases from V and 4 bases from J, leaving 6 bases between. In germline, CDR1 is KGHSH, CDR2 LQKENI. This CDR3 is 13 amino acids long. The CDR3 DNA is TGTGCCAGCTCACCACCCGCGCTAGAGACCCAGTACTTC. It specifies CASSPPALETQYF. Drawing the rest from reference TRBV18 and TRBJ2-5, the complete variable domain is NAGVMQNPRHLVRRRGQEARLRCSPMKGHSHVYWYRQLPEEGLKFMVYLQKENIIDESGMPKERFSAEFPKEGPSILRIQQVVRGDSAAYFCASSPPALETQYFGPGTRLLVL.

This chain connects TRBV19 to TRBJ1-4; maybe TRBD1 (5 bases). Germline V CDR1 and CDR2: LNHDA, SQIVND (reference sequence). V lost 10 bases to trimming and J lost 12 bases, with 15 bases between them. This CDR3 comprises 11 residues. DNA of the CDR3: TGTGCCACCCAGGGTCCCGTGGAACTGTTTTTT. The encoded protein is CATQGPVELFF.

This chain uses TRBV21-1 with TRBJ2-7; TRBD2 is the table's D call, not checked against the DNA. TRBV21-1 is noted as a pseudogene. CDR3 length: 17 residues. CDR3 DNA sequence: TGTGCCAGCAGCATTCTATACCCCGGGAGGCACGACTACGAGCAGTACTTC. This encodes CASSILYPGRHDYEQYF.